A single sample gave rise to the 29 T cell receptor beta chains below, sequenced in a study of blood T cells in healthy people across ages. A second PCR, run for about 6 to 12 cycles, used a sample-barcoded 5' primer plus a J-beta primer mix. From the 5' RACE reads, TCRdb called clonotypes with MiXCR, one entry per CDR3 protein. The data show some 1.6 million distinct CDR3 sequences, roughly 30% seen once. The specimen was blood. The source of these receptors is a woman between 25 and 40 years old in good health.

The chain is built from TRBV6-2 or TRBV6-3 and TRBJ2-1; 9 bases map to TRBD1. The germline gives CDR1 MNHEY, CDR2 SVGEGT. The CDR3 runs 18 residues. Germline trimming cut 2 bases from V and 9 bases from J; bases unmatched to any gene: 17. DNA for the CDR3: TGTGCCAGCAGTTACCCGTCATGGGACAGGGCCCATCCGGGTGAGCAGTTCTTC. Protein product: CASSYPSWDRAHPGEQFF.

There are a few counts of this clonotype. V usage is TRBV7-9 and J usage is TRBJ2-3; 11 nucleotides align to TRBD2. The CDR3 consists of 16 residues. With V trimmed by 6 bases and J by 0 bases, 5 bases remained unmatched. Germline V CDR1 and CDR2: SEHNR, FQNEAQ (reference sequence). CDR3 in amino acids: CASRKLAGASTDTQYF. The CDR3 DNA is TGTGCCAGCAGAAAACTAGCGGGGGCAAGCACAGATACGCAGTATTTT.

On this clonotype: The missing conserved phenylalanine or tryptophan at the end of this CDR3 makes a read error likely. V gene TRBV3-1 combines with J gene TRBJ2-6; 9 bases align to TRBD2. The junction had 16 bases not matched to a gene; V was cut back by 0 bases and J by 4 bases. This CDR3 is built from 21 residues. Germline V CDR1 and CDR2: LGHDT, YNNKEL (reference sequence). DNA for the CDR3: TGTGCCAGCAGCCAAGATATATTGGTAGCTAGCGGGGTGGCCGGGGCCAACGTCCTGACTCTC. Its protein is CASSQDILVASGVAGANVLTL.

Notes on this clonotype: A much larger clone lies a single base off, so this may be a read error. The genes are TRBV29-1 and TRBJ2-3; D not resolved. Germline assignment: CDR1 SQVTM and CDR2 ANQGSEA. The CDR3 extends over 10 amino acids. V dropped 6 bases and J dropped 11 bases, with 12 bases sitting between them. CDR3 DNA sequence: TGCAGCGTGTTACTCAATATGCAGTATTTT. Translated: CSVLLNMQYF.

The chain joins TRBV5-1 to TRBJ2-5; 7 bases are shared with TRBD1. The assigned J gene may be wrong: the sequence end matches TRBJ2-7 better. From germline, CDR1 is SGHRS and CDR2 YFSETQ. The CDR3 is 13 residues long. The CDR3 DNA reads as TGCGCCAGCAACGGACAGGATTACTACGAGCAGTACTTC. Its translation: CASNGQDYYEQYF.

V usage is TRBV28 and J usage is TRBJ2-1; D possibly corresponds to TRBD2 (5 bases). The CDR3 runs to 16 residues. CDR1 is MDHEN, CDR2 SYDVKM, per germline. V gave up 7 bases and J gave up 0 bases, with 16 bases separating them. For the CDR3, the DNA is TGTGCCAGCACCTCCAGCCCGAGGGCCTCCTACAATGAGCAGTTCTTC. Translating it yields CASTSSPRASYNEQFF.

Many counts were recorded for this clonotype. The genes are TRBV7-6 and TRBJ2-5; tentatively, D is TRBD1 (5 bases). In germline, CDR1 is SGHVS, CDR2 FNYEAQ. The germline V and J ends were trimmed by 6 bases and 4 bases, with 12 bases remaining between them. The CDR3 totals 13 residues. The CDR3 DNA reads TGTGCCAGCAGTCCGGGCAGGGTAGAGACCCAGTACTTC. It encodes CASSPGRVETQYF.

This clonotype was recorded many times. The chain has TRBV20-1 and TRBJ2-3; D possibly corresponds to TRBD1 (6 bases). CDR3 size: 15 residues. Germline V gene data show CDR1 as DFQATT and CDR2 as SNEGSKA (reference sequence). Between the trimmed V and J ends, which lost 7 bases and 0 bases, there was a span of 17 bases. The CDR3 sequence is CSVEPLDSSTDTQYF. In nucleotides, the CDR3 is TGCAGTGTCGAGCCCTTGGACAGTAGCACAGATACGCAGTATTTT.

The chain carries TRBV6-2 or TRBV6-3 and TRBJ2-1, with 8 positions matching TRBD1. V lost 4 bases and J lost 6; bases outside the gene matches: 8. The length of the CDR3 is 15 residues. CDR1 is MNHEY and CDR2 is SVGEGT in the germline V gene. The CDR3 reads CASSLTGAMANEQFF. CDR3 DNA sequence: TGTGCCAGCAGTTTGACAGGGGCAATGGCCAATGAGCAGTTCTTC.

This clonotype has a count of ten or more. The chain recombines TRBV12-5 with TRBJ2-5; tentative D call: TRBD2 (5 bases). Germline V gene lookup returns CDR1 LGHNT and CDR2 FRNRAP. The V end was cut by 1 base, the J end by 4 bases, with 10 bases between. The CDR3 spans 14 residues. CDR3 loop: CASGLGSGRETQYF. DNA of the CDR3: TGTGCTAGTGGTTTGGGGAGCGGTAGAGAGACCCAGTACTTC.

At least ten counts were recorded for this clonotype. The gene calls are TRBV29-1 and TRBJ2-1; 8 positions agree with TRBD1. CDR3 length: 15 amino acids. Germline CDR1 and CDR2: SQVTM and ANQGSEA. The J segment lost 3 bases and the V segment lost 5 bases, leaving 9 bases of the junction unmatched. This chain's CDR3 is CSVKKGTGDYNEQFF. Here the CDR3 DNA reads TGCAGCGTTAAGAAGGGGACAGGTGACTACAATGAGCAGTTCTTC.

The chain uses TRBV28 and TRBJ2-1; the match to TRBD2 covers 7 bases. The CDR3 has 14 amino acids. Trimming at V came to 7 bases and at J to 12 bases, leaving 15 bases not matched to a gene. The germline V gene has CDR1 MDHEN and CDR2 SYDVKM. The CDR3 spells CASTLGGSASGQFF. The DNA of the CDR3 is TGTGCCAGCACCCTGGGGGGTTCAGCTAGCGGGCAGTTCTTC. The complete variable domain, with remaining parts taken from reference TRBV28 and TRBJ2-1, reads DVKVTQSSRYLVKRTGEKVFLECVQDMDHENMFWYRQDPGLGLRLIYFSYDVKMKEKGDIPEGYSVSREKKERFSLILESASTNQTSMYLCASTLGGSASGQFFGPGTRLTVL.

The chain has TRBV24-1 and TRBJ2-5; D is possibly TRBD2 (6 bases). Per germline, CDR1 KGHDR and CDR2 SFDVKD. V lost 7 bases and J lost 5, with 16 bases in between. The CDR3 is made up of 14 amino acids. Here the CDR3 DNA reads TGTGCCACCAGCCCGGGGACTCATTCGGAGACCCAGTACTTC. Translating gives CATSPGTHSETQYF.

This rearrangement joins TRBV15 to TRBJ2-1; 9 bases match TRBD1. The CDR3 runs 18 residues. Per the germline V gene, CDR1 is LNHNV and CDR2 is YYDKDF (reference sequence). V shed 1 base, J shed 1 base, and the junction held 8 bases outside the gene matches. The CDR3 here is CATSRVGTGTGSYNEQFF. Written as DNA, the CDR3 is TGTGCCACCAGCAGAGTTGGCACCGGGACAGGGTCCTACAATGAGCAGTTCTTC.

This clonotype was seen a few times. The J gene is TRBJ1-4, the V gene TRBV7-6, with D perhaps TRBD1 (6 bases). Looked up from germline, CDR1 is SGHVS and CDR2 is FNYEAQ. Trimming pared 6 bases from V and 7 bases from J, leaving 15 bases between. The CDR3 covers 14 residues. The CDR3 DNA follows: TGTGCCAGCAGACAGGGCGGTTGGGGTGAAAAACTGTTTTTT. Translation: CASRQGGWGEKLFF.

V and J are TRBV2 and TRBJ2-1; the D gene is possibly TRBD2 (6 bases). Germline V gene lookup returns CDR1 SNHLY and CDR2 FYNNEI. V was shortened by 6 bases and J by 0 bases, with 12 bases between the two germline ends. The CDR3 runs to 15 residues. The CDR3 DNA reads TGTGCCAGCAGCACTAGCAGGGTCTCCTACAATGAGCAGTTCTTC. It yields the protein CASSTSRVSYNEQFF.

The CDR3 coding sequence is TGCAGCGTTTTCGGGACAGACACCGGGGAGCTGTTTTTT. Translating gives CSVFGTDTGELFF. The chain recombines TRBV29-1 with TRBJ2-2, with 7 nucleotides matching TRBD1. The CDR3 runs 13 residues. Germline CDR1 SQVTM, CDR2 ANQGSEA. V lost 5 bases to trimming and J lost 3 bases; unmatched junction nucleotides: 3.

The chain is built from TRBV12-3 or TRBV12-4 and TRBJ1-2; the D gene is possibly TRBD1 (5 bases). CDR3 length: 13 residues. Trimming took off 6 bases at V and 2 bases at J, with 10 bases between the two ends. CDR3 in DNA: TGTGCCAGCAGGTCCGACAGAAACTATGGCTACACCTTC. Protein sequence: CASRSDRNYGYTF.

This chain joins TRBV11-2 and TRBJ1-1; D is ambiguous. Trimming pared 0 bases from V and 4 bases from J, leaving 6 bases between. The germline gives CDR1 SGHAT, CDR2 FQNNGV. This CDR3 is 13 amino acids long. The CDR3 nucleotides read TGTGCCAGCAGCTTAGACGGACGCACTGAAGCTTTCTTT. Amino acid sequence: CASSLDGRTEAFF.

This clonotype came up many times. The gene calls are TRBV6-5 and TRBJ1-2, with D possibly TRBD1 on 5 matching bases. V lost 9 bases to trimming and J lost 4 bases, with 15 bases between them. Germline assignment: CDR1 MNHEY and CDR2 SVGAGI. The CDR3 extends over 13 amino acids. The CDR3: CARGAGGTYGYTF. For the CDR3, the DNA is TGTGCCAGAGGCGCTGGGGGGACCTATGGCTACACCTTC.

Remarks on this clonotype: A read error may be the cause here, since a much bigger clone is one base away. The J gene is TRBJ2-7, the V gene TRBV6-1; no definite D call. V was pared by 4 bases and J by 3 bases, with 7 bases between. The length of the CDR3 is 12 residues. CDR1 MNHNS and CDR2 SASEGT come from the germline V gene. The CDR3 sequence is CASSVLDYEQYF. CDR3 nucleotide sequence: TGTGCCAGCAGTGTATTAGACTACGAGCAGTACTTC.

This chain links TRBV12-3 or TRBV12-4 with TRBJ1-3; possibly TRBD1 for D (6 bases). The CDR3 runs to 16 residues. V lost 5 bases and J 2 bases, leaving 16 bases between the germline ends. The CDR3 loop is CASSLTTGSPGNTIYF. The CDR3 DNA reads as TGTGCCAGCAGTCTCACAACAGGGTCCCCTGGAAACACCATATATTTT.

This clonotype was counted at least ten times. This chain connects TRBV20-1 to TRBJ2-1, with TRBD2 as a possible D gene (6 bases). Trimming removed 5 bases at V and 3 bases at J, with 8 bases between. The CDR3 is made up of 12 amino acids. In germline, CDR1 is DFQATT, CDR2 SNEGSKA (reference sequence). This CDR3 is CSAGEVYNEQFF. As DNA, the CDR3 is TGCAGTGCTGGGGAGGTCTACAATGAGCAGTTCTTC.

Regarding this clonotype: One junction end disagrees with the germline gene, perhaps due to a read error. V and J are TRBV29-1 and TRBJ2-3, with D perhaps matching TRBD1 (6 bases). The CDR3 sequence is 16 residues long. CDR1 and CDR2 from the germline V gene are SQVTM and ANQGSEA. In DNA form, the CDR3 reads TGCAGCGCTGCAGGTTCTGGGCAGGGGACCACAGGTACGCAGTATTTT. Its translation is CSAAGSGQGTTGTQYF.

The chain uses TRBV20-1 and TRBJ2-5; 7 bases match TRBD2. This CDR3 spans 13 amino acids. Per the germline V gene, CDR1 is DFQATT and CDR2 is SNEGSKA (reference sequence). V shed 6 bases and J 0 bases; nucleotides not matched to a gene: 4. In DNA form, the CDR3 reads TGCAGTGCCTTCAGCGGGAACCAAGAGACCCAGTACTTC. It translates to CSAFSGNQETQYF.

This clonotype showed up just a few times. This chain connects TRBV12-3 or TRBV12-4 to TRBJ1-5, with D unclear. Trimming left V 3 bases short and J 7 bases short, with 7 bases between. The length of the CDR3 is 12 residues. For the CDR3, the DNA is TGTGCCAGCAGTTTCATGGTGCAGCCCCAGCATTTT. Protein sequence: CASSFMVQPQHF.

The chain joins TRBV9 to TRBJ1-4; TRBD1 might be the D (5 bases). Germline CDR1 and CDR2: SGDLS and YYNGEE. V dropped 4 bases and J dropped 8 bases, with 15 bases sitting between them. The CDR3 runs to 14 residues. The CDR3: CASSPRGMSEKLFF. In DNA form, the CDR3 reads TGTGCCAGCAGCCCTCGGGGGATGTCGGAAAAACTGTTTTTT.

Of note for this clonotype: The junction departs from the called germline gene at one end, perhaps through a read error. The chain has TRBV6-5 and TRBJ2-1; a possible D gene is TRBD2 (5 bases). This CDR3 has 13 residues. Per germline, CDR1 MNHEY and CDR2 SVGAGI. CDR3 residues: CASSRGAGNERFF. CDR3 DNA sequence: TGTGCCAGCAGTCGGGGTGCTGGCAATGAGCGGTTCTTC.

The V gene is TRBV5-6, the J gene TRBJ2-1; 8 bases are shared with TRBD2. In germline, CDR1 is SGHDT, CDR2 YYEEEE. V was pared by 2 bases and J by 8 bases, with 6 bases of the junction left unmatched. CDR3 length equals 14 residues. CDR3: CASSLGTRDHEQFF. CDR3 sequence (DNA): TGTGCCAGCAGCTTAGGGACTAGGGATCATGAGCAGTTCTTC.